These T cell receptor beta chains were read from a single sample in a study of T cells in Graves' hyperthyroidism and ophthalmopathy. From the multiplex PCR reads, TCRdb called clonotypes with MiXCR, one entry per CDR3 protein. This sample yields hundreds of thousands of distinct CDR3 sequences, of which roughly 25% are seen a single time; 70% to 75% belongs to the top ten. The source material was blood. The origin of the receptors is a man aged 50 or older with Graves' hyperthyroidism. CDR3s include the opening cysteine and the closing phenylalanine or tryptophan.

TRBV7-2 | 11 | CASSEILGAFF
TRBV18 | 13 | CASSKTGEETQYF
TRBV5-1 | 14 | CASSLGQMNYGYTF
TRBV5-8 | 14 | CASSFDRTGNTIYF
TRBV5-1 | 14 | CASSLDGRPLEQYF
TRBV28 | 14 | CASSSQGANTEAFF
TRBV5-5 | 15 | CASSITRQGGTEAFF
TRBV7-2 | 15 | CASLGGGGYQETQYF
TRBV18 | 16 | CASSPLTSGDYNEQFF
TRBV3-1 | 12 | CASSDHGGEQYF
TRBV12-3/TRBV12-4 | 12 | CASSLREHGYTF
TRBV7-2 | 15 | CASSPVTYSYNEQFF
TRBV6-1 | 15 | CASSEMQGLIYGYTF
TRBV20-1 | 14 | CSARTTYRGNTIYF
TRBV7-9 | 13 | CASSTQGDYEQYF
TRBV6-2/TRBV6-3 | 16 | CASSDRTTERYNEQFF
TRBV12-3/TRBV12-4 | 16 | CASSPSGLAGWGEQYF
TRBV7-2 | 13 | CASRQAGGNEQFF
TRBV20-1 | 13 | CSAPARGTGELFF
TRBV2 | 14 | CASRYRGPQETQYF
TRBV10-1 | 17 | CASSGSTSGAPTDTQYF
TRBV5-4 | 13 | CASSVDNQETQYF
TRBV2 | 15 | CASSESSSGGETQYF
TRBV2 | 16 | CASSFRRLAGVETQYF
TRBV18 | 15 | CASSRWDSVGDTQYF
TRBV5-1 | 14 | CASSYTAGDYGYTF
TRBV10-3 | 21 | CAISVDRTSGRNPISRYEQYF
TRBV6-1 | 14 | CASIDGTSARQAFF
TRBV14 | 13 | CASSGQRTDTQYF
TRBV24-1 | 15 | CATKGSGRNTGELFF
TRBV27 | 15 | CASSFLGVSNYGYTF
TRBV2 | 16 | CASSDPISRGTDTQYF
TRBV28 | 15 | CASTTGLPNTGELFF
TRBV30 | 11 | CAWASSYEQYF
TRBV27 | 16 | CASSLVAGGFSYEQYF
TRBV10-3 | 13 | CATRPAPRGEQFF
TRBV5-4 | 14 | CASSYWGVNEKLFF
TRBV4-1 | 15 | CASSQRPAGAYEQFF
TRBV12-3/TRBV12-4 | 13 | CASMRADSYEQYF
TRBV9 | 13 | CASSRGRENIQYF
TRBV19 | 13 | CATRVAGSYEQYF
TRBV29-1 | 12 | CSVRGGTDTQYF
TRBV5-1 | 16 | CASSLGIGPQGTEAFF
TRBV6-1 | 15 | CASIRGGILTDTQYF
TRBV7-2 | 11 | CASSLGWTQYF
TRBV5-1 | 12 | CASSYGGLEQFF
TRBV19 | 15 | CASSFPGTGIYGYTF
TRBV6-1 | 14 | CASRPLSMGGELFF
TRBV29-1 | 13 | CSVGGRFNNEQFF
TRBV7-9 | 15 | CASSPQGARADTQYF
TRBV18 | 15 | CASSPSGKVYNEQFF
TRBV7-9 | 13 | CASSWDYSDTQYF
TRBV28 | 16 | CASSPSFVGGLTEAFF
TRBV13 | 17 | CASSLRAHFSSGNTIYF